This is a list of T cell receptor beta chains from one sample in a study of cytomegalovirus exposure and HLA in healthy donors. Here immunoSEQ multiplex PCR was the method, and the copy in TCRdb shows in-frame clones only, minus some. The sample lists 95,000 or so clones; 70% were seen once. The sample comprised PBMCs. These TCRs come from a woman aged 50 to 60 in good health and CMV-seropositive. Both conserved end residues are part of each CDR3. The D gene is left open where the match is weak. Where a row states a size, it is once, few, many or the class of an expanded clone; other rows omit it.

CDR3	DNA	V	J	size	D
CSVAPGNYGYTF	TGCAGCGTTGCTCCGGGGAACTATGGCTACACCTTC	TRBV29-1	TRBJ1-2	.	.
CASSQVGGQGYGYTF	TGCGCCAGCAGCCAAGTTGGGGGACAGGGCTATGGCTACACCTTC	TRBV4-1	TRBJ1-2	.	TRBD1
CASSYSQGALEKLFF	TGTGCCAGCAGTTACTCACAGGGGGCACTCGAAAAACTGTTTTTT	TRBV6-6	TRBJ1-4	.	TRBD1
CASRDSGRNPSEQYF	TGTGCCAGTCGGGATAGCGGGAGGAATCCCTCCGAGCAGTACTTC	TRBV19	TRBJ2-7	.	TRBD2
CASSLTVTQRERHTGELFF	TGCGCCAGCAGCTTAACTGTCACTCAGCGGGAGCGTCACACCGGGGAGCTGTTTTTT	TRBV5-1	TRBJ2-2	.	TRBD2
CAWRDDRGYEQYF	TGTGCCTGGAGGGACGACAGGGGCTACGAGCAGTACTTC	TRBV30	TRBJ2-7	.	TRBD1
CASSPESYNEQFF	TGTGCCAGCAGCCCGGAGAGCTACAATGAGCAGTTCTTC	TRBV7-9	TRBJ2-1	.	.
CASTDRGVRENYGYTF	TGTGCCAGCACCGACAGGGGTGTCAGGGAAAACTATGGCTACACCTTC	TRBV28	TRBJ1-2	few	TRBD1
CASRTPSNQPQHF	TGTGCCAGCAGAACACCTAGCAATCAGCCCCAGCATTTT	TRBV28	TRBJ1-5	few	.
CASSILSYNEQFF	TGCGCCAGCAGTATACTCTCCTACAATGAGCAGTTCTTC	TRBV10-1	TRBJ2-1	once	.
CASSPYPGAGGAYEQYF	TGTGCCAGCAGCCCTTACCCTGGTGCGGGAGGGGCCTACGAGCAGTACTTC	TRBV7-9	TRBJ2-7	once	TRBD2
CSVESRNGYTF	TGCAGCGTTGAGTCTAGAAATGGCTACACCTTC	TRBV29-1	TRBJ1-2	.	.
CASSLDRGWDTEAFF	TGTGCCAGCAGCTTAGACAGGGGGTGGGACACTGAAGCTTTCTTT	TRBV7-9	TRBJ1-1	.	TRBD1
CASSQLQGGGTEAFF	TGCGCCAGCAGCCAATTACAGGGGGGAGGGACTGAAGCTTTCTTT	TRBV4-3	TRBJ1-1	.	TRBD1
CASSYLGRGGGEQFF	TGTGCCAGCAGTTACCTGGGGAGGGGCGGAGGTGAGCAGTTCTTC	TRBV2	TRBJ2-1	.	TRBD2
CATGTTAGNTIYF	TGTGCCACCGGGACAACGGCTGGAAACACCATATATTTT	TRBV19	TRBJ1-3	.	.
CASSRGGQGFTGELFF	TGTGCCAGCTCAAGAGGCGGACAGGGGTTTACCGGGGAGCTGTTTTTT	TRBV18	TRBJ2-2	.	TRBD1
CASSQSRTGDNQPQHF	TGTGCCAGCAGCCAATCAAGGACAGGGGACAATCAGCCCCAGCATTTT	TRBV16	TRBJ1-5	.	TRBD1
CSSSLGRSPYNQPQHF	TGTTCCAGCAGCTTAGGGAGGTCCCCTTACAATCAGCCCCAGCATTTT	TRBV7-9	TRBJ1-5	.	.
CAISEGTALGTDTQYF	TGTGCCATCAGCGAGGGTACAGCACTGGGCACAGATACGCAGTATTTT	TRBV10-3	TRBJ2-3	once	.
CASNNPGLLNLGNEQFF	TGCGCCAGCAATAACCCGGGACTCCTAAATCTCGGCAATGAGCAGTTCTTC	TRBV10-2	TRBJ2-1	.	.
CASSWSGFEQYF	TGCGCCAGCAGCTGGTCGGGGTTCGAGCAGTACTTC	TRBV5-1	TRBJ2-7	few	.
CASSYPQPGGNTEAFF	TGTGCCAGCAGTTATCCCCAGCCCGGGGGGAACACTGAAGCTTTCTTT	TRBV6-5	TRBJ1-1	.	.
CASSPGTGYQETQYF	TGTGCCAGCAGCCCCGGGACAGGTTACCAAGAGACCCAGTACTTC	TRBV11-3	TRBJ2-5	.	TRBD1
CASSLEGRGIDYGYTF	TGCGCCAGCAGCTTGGAGGGTAGGGGAATCGACTATGGCTACACCTTC	TRBV5-1	TRBJ1-2	.	.
CASSQTRAYEQYF	TGTGCCAGCTCACAGACACGAGCCTACGAGCAGTACTTC	TRBV18	TRBJ2-7	.	.
CASSPSVGGGEQYF	TGTGCCAGCTCACCAAGCGTTGGGGGCGGCGAGCAGTACTTC	TRBV18	TRBJ2-7	.	.
CASSSRNTGELFF	TGTGCCAGTAGTAGCAGGAACACCGGGGAGCTGTTTTTT	TRBV19	TRBJ2-2	.	.
CASRATGPGYTF	TGTGCCAGCAGGGCCACAGGGCCCGGCTACACCTTC	TRBV28	TRBJ1-2	.	.
CASSAGRGTGGPKTQYF	TGTGCCAGTAGTGCCGGCCGTGGGACAGGGGGCCCGAAGACCCAGTACTTC	TRBV19	TRBJ2-5	.	TRBD1
CSASTSASYEQYF	TGCAGCGCCTCGACTAGCGCTAGCTACGAGCAGTACTTC	TRBV29-1	TRBJ2-7	.	TRBD2
CASSSGGPTDTQYF	TGTGCCAGTTCCTCGGGAGGCCCCACAGATACGCAGTATTTT	TRBV19	TRBJ2-3	.	TRBD2
CANSQDRGGQNRPVYGYTF	TGCGCCAACAGCCAAGATCGAGGTGGGCAGAACAGGCCAGTCTATGGCTACACCTTC	TRBV4-1	TRBJ1-2	.	.
CASSRDTTYEQYF	TGTGCCAGCTCCCGGGACACTACCTACGAGCAGTACTTC	TRBV18	TRBJ2-7	.	.
CAISGSRDRLPTMFGYGYTF	TGTGCCATCAGTGGGTCCCGGGACAGACTACCAACCATGTTTGGCTATGGCTACACCTTC	TRBV10-3	TRBJ1-2	.	TRBD1
CSSSLGGGEQYF	TGTTCCAGCAGCTTGGGAGGAGGCGAGCAGTACTTC	TRBV7-9	TRBJ2-7	.	.
CASREGLASTDTQYF	TGTGCCAGTAGGGAGGGACTAGCGAGCACAGATACGCAGTATTTT	TRBV19	TRBJ2-3	few	TRBD2
CATSRDHLGGGETQYF	TGTGCCACCAGCAGAGACCACTTGGGGGGAGGAGAGACCCAGTACTTC	TRBV15	TRBJ2-5	.	.
CVSRRIPGGVNVETQYF	TGTGTCAGCAGGCGTATCCCGGGCGGGGTAAATGTGGAGACCCAGTACTTC	TRBV2	TRBJ2-5	once	.
CASSLRQGLVYEQYF	TGTGCCAGCAGCCTCAGACAGGGGTTAGTGTACGAGCAGTACTTC	TRBV14	TRBJ2-7	few	TRBD1
CSASQGANQPQHF	TGCAGCGCATCACAGGGTGCCAATCAGCCCCAGCATTTT	TRBV29-1	TRBJ1-5	.	.
CSVEEWLEGRAPDTQYF	TGCAGCGTTGAAGAGTGGCTCGAGGGTCGAGCCCCAGATACGCAGTATTTT	TRBV29-1	TRBJ2-3	.	.
CASSRGLMQYF	TGTGCCAGCAGTCGAGGATTGATGCAGTACTTC	TRBV28	TRBJ2-5	.	.
CASSRNPGQGKNTIYF	TGTGCCAGCAGCCGAAATCCGGGACAGGGGAAAAACACCATATATTTT	TRBV11-2	TRBJ1-3	.	TRBD1
CASSRIGQGYNEQFF	TGTGCTAGTAGCCGGATCGGACAGGGGTACAATGAGCAGTTCTTC	TRBV12-5	TRBJ2-1	.	TRBD1
CASSQAGTRNTEAFF	TGCGCCAGCAGCCAAGCCGGGACAAGGAACACTGAAGCTTTCTTT	TRBV4-3	TRBJ1-1	.	.
CASSYRGLGGYTF	TGTGCCAGCAGTTACCGCGGACTGGGCGGCTACACCTTC	TRBV6-5	TRBJ1-2	.	.
CASSFQAVGPYEQYF	TGTGCCAGCAGCTTTCAGGCGGTGGGGCCCTACGAGCAGTACTTC	TRBV7-9	TRBJ2-7	.	.
CASSLRLSGRRLNEQFF	TGCGCCAGCAGCTTGCGACTCAGCGGGAGGAGGCTCAATGAGCAGTTCTTC	TRBV5-1	TRBJ2-1	.	TRBD2
CASSVGQKETQYF	TGTGCCAGCAGCGTAGGACAGAAAGAGACCCAGTACTTC	TRBV9	TRBJ2-5	few	.
CSAKGAGMNTEAFF	TGCAGCGCAAAGGGGGCCGGGATGAACACTGAAGCTTTCTTT	TRBV29-1	TRBJ1-1	.	TRBD1
CSVGVGGGYNEQFF	TGCAGCGTTGGGGTGGGAGGTGGGTACAATGAGCAGTTCTTC	TRBV29-1	TRBJ2-1	.	.